This TCR beta chain emerged from a study of blood T cells in healthy people across ages. Turning to the study itself: The capture of about one barcoded beta molecule per two T cells was achieved by template switching.

PCR was performed a second time for roughly 6 to 12 cycles using a sample-barcoded 5' primer and a J-beta primer mix. Each cDNA molecule, via a template-switch adaptor with 12 random nucleotides, was tagged. TCRdb called the 5' RACE reads again in MiXCR, with one record for every CDR3 protein. The profile shows 600,000 to 650,000 distinct CDR3 sequences, 58% of them singletons. Comment on this clonotype: Its antigen is undetermined.

V was shortened by 0 bases and J by 0 bases, with 12 bases between the two germline ends. Germline V gene data show CDR1 as LNHNV and CDR2 as YYDKDF (reference sequence). The CDR3 is 17 residues long. Broader study findings: Observed TCR beta diversity showed a strong correlation with the percentage of naive T cells as measured by flow cytometry.

The chain joins TRBV15 to TRBJ2-1; unclear D gene. The sequenced material came from blood. The receptor was derived from a man aged 60 to 69 in good health. As DNA, the CDR3 is TGTGCCACCAGCAGAGATGCGGCAGGAACCTCCTACAATGAGCAGTTCTTC. This gives the protein CATSRDAAGTSYNEQFF.